The clone carrying this T cell receptor (beta chain) was seen more than once but under ten times. Its antigen is not identified. A junction boundary mismatches the germline segment, possibly from a read error. The source of the sample is a study of cytomegalovirus exposure and HLA in healthy donors. Overall study findings and caveats: A later analysis linked a missense DCLRE1C variant to TCR beta V- and J-gene trimming. CMV antigen specificity was confirmed in vitro for three CMV-associated chains. In a later analysis, most CMV-associated TCR beta chains appeared HLA-restricted. At a 0.05 false discovery rate, a later analysis found some 17,000 TCR beta sequences to be associated with HLA alleles.

Amplification used 60 Vbeta primers and 13 Jbeta primers. The method was immunoSEQ multiplex PCR; TCRdb's version includes in-frame clones alone and lacks a portion of them. The profile shows 100,000 to 150,000 clones, 77% of them singletons. The CDR3 has 15 amino acids. The germline CDR1 and CDR2 sequences are SEHNR and FQNEAQ (reference sequence). Sequencing was performed on PBMCs. V and J are TRBV7-9 and TRBJ2-5, with D possibly TRBD1 on 8 matching bases. The receptor's source is a woman between 35 and 50 years old in good health and CMV-seropositive. Here the CDR3 DNA reads TGTTCCAGCAGCCACGGACAGGGAGGGGTCGAGACCCAGTACTTC. It codes for CSSSHGQGGVETQYF.